The rows below give T cell receptor beta chains drawn from one sample of a study of read filtering for tumor transcriptome and immune sequencing. TCRdb re-analysed the reads in MiXCR, keeping a single row per CDR3 protein. The profile covers approximately 61,000 distinct CDR3 sequences, with around 21% appearing a single time and more than 13% taken by the ten largest. Sequencing was done on a sample of a population of CD138-negative cells sorted from bone marrow. All receptors come from a donor over 35 with multiple myeloma. Both conserved end residues are part of each CDR3. Each record gives: J gene, D gene, V gene, clone size, CDR3 protein, CDR3 DNA. The D gene is left open where the match is weak. Not all rows give a size; the values are once, few, many and, for expanded clones, a class.

TRBJ1-1,TRBD1,TRBV5-5,many,CASSRGQGGRSVEAFF,TGTGCCAGCAGCAGGGGACAGGGTGGTAGGTCGGTTGAAGCTTTCTTT
TRBJ2-7,.,TRBV2,.,CTSSPVGVRYF,TGTACCAGCAGCCCCGTAGGAGTGCGGTACTTC
TRBJ2-5,TRBD1,TRBV3-1,many,CASSQAQGARETQYF,TGTGCCAGCAGCCAAGCACAGGGGGCACGGGAGACCCAGTACTTC
TRBJ1-2,TRBD1,TRBV3-1,once,CASSHLPGQRLHGSTF,TGTGCCAGCAGCCACCTACCGGGACAGAGATTGCATGGCTCCACCTTC
TRBJ2-1,TRBD1,TRBV30,medium-sized,CAWGGNLFRTGGYEQFF,TGTGCCTGGGGTGGAAACCTTTTTCGGACAGGGGGCTACGAGCAGTTCTTC
TRBJ2-1,.,TRBV6-1,medium-sized,CASSHRDSHNEQFF,TGTGCCAGCAGCCACCGGGACTCCCACAATGAGCAGTTCTTC
TRBJ1-1,.,TRBV5-1,.,CASSEVSLGAEAFF,TGCGCCAGCAGTGAGGTTTCGTTGGGCGCTGAAGCTTTCTTT
TRBJ2-2,TRBD2,TRBV7-3,many,CASSLSSGKGTGELFF,TGTGCCAGCAGCCTCTCTAGCGGGAAGGGCACCGGGGAGCTGTTTTTT
TRBJ2-2,.,TRBV19,.,CASSIDRTTIGELFF,TGTGCCAGTAGTATAGATCGGACAACCATCGGGGAGCTGTTTTTT
TRBJ2-7,.,TRBV7-9,many,CASSLVGEQYF,TGTGCCAGCAGCTTAGTTGGGGAGCAGTACTTC
TRBJ2-3,TRBD2,TRBV4-2,few,CASSPISGSSTDTQYF,TGTGCCAGCAGCCCCATTAGCGGGAGTAGCACAGATACGCAGTATTTT
TRBJ2-7,.,TRBV11-2,many,CASSLLGTRASYEQYF,TGTGCCAGCAGCTTATTGGGCACCCGGGCCTCCTACGAGCAGTACTTC
TRBJ2-7,TRBD1,TRBV11-3,.,CASSLGQGIYEQYF,TGTGCCAGCAGCCTGGGACAGGGAATCTACGAGCAGTACTTC
TRBJ2-1,.,TRBV6-1,many,CASDPSRGNNEQFF,TGTGCCAGCGACCCTAGCCGCGGAAACAATGAGCAGTTCTTC
TRBJ2-7,.,TRBV20-1,many,CSARRDSSTGEQYF,TGCAGTGCTAGAAGGGACTCCTCTACGGGTGAGCAGTACTTC
TRBJ1-5,TRBD1,TRBV28,many,CASSQQGRNQPQHF,TGTGCCAGCAGCCAACAGGGGAGGAATCAGCCCCAGCATTTT
TRBJ2-2,TRBD2,TRBV7-6,many,CASSLEPKRGGYRGELFF,TGTGCCAGCAGCTTAGAGCCCAAGCGGGGGGGCTATCGCGGGGAGCTGTTTTTT
TRBJ1-1,.,TRBV19,many,CASTDFKNTEAFF,TGTGCCAGTACGGATTTTAAGAACACTGAAGCTTTCTTT
TRBJ2-3,TRBD2,TRBV20-1,few,CSARPPVGLAGVDTQYF,TGCAGTGCTAGACCCCCGGTTGGACTAGCGGGAGTGGATACGCAGTATTTT
TRBJ1-2,.,TRBV28,.,CASSVLRRNYGYTF,TGTGCCAGCAGTGTACTACGGAGGAACTATGGCTACACCTTC
TRBJ2-7,.,TRBV4-1,.,CASSQGAGNEQYF,TGCGCCAGCAGCCAAGGAGCTGGGAACGAGCAGTACTTC
TRBJ2-7,.,TRBV20-1,many,CSARENLRPRTYEQYF,TGCAGTGCTAGAGAAAACCTACGTCCTAGGACCTACGAGCAGTACTTC
TRBJ2-2,.,TRBV4-1,many,CASSQDPPASFTGELFF,TGCGCCAGCAGCCAAGATCCCCCCGCCTCGTTCACCGGGGAGCTGTTTTTT
TRBJ2-1,.,TRBV19,many,CASSTVREQFF,TGTGCCAGTAGTACCGTACGTGAGCAGTTCTTC
TRBJ2-2,.,TRBV18,many,CASSPPKAGELFF,TGTGCCAGCTCACCACCGAAGGCCGGGGAGCTGTTTTTT
TRBJ2-5,.,TRBV24-1,many,CATSDPNSGETQYF,TGTGCCACCAGTGATCCCAATAGCGGCGAGACCCAGTACTTC
TRBJ2-7,TRBD1,TRBV29-1,many,CSVRGQSYEQYF,TGCAGCGTTAGGGGACAGAGCTACGAGCAGTACTTC
TRBJ2-7,TRBD1,TRBV20-1,many,CSARGPGTGVGEQYF,TGCAGTGCTAGAGGACCCGGGACAGGGGTCGGGGAGCAGTACTTC
TRBJ1-5,.,TRBV7-2,.,CASSRGELSGNQPQHF,TGTGCCAGCAGCCGGGGCGAGCTTAGTGGCAATCAGCCCCAGCATTTT
TRBJ2-5,.,TRBV7-2,many,CASSLVGSGQRETQYF,TGTGCCAGCAGCTTAGTAGGTAGCGGTCAAAGAGAGACCCAGTACTTC
TRBJ2-6,.,TRBV28,many,CASSPVGSGANVLTF,TGTGCCAGCAGTCCGGTCGGTTCTGGGGCCAACGTCCTGACTTTC
TRBJ2-3,TRBD2,TRBV11-2,many,CASRDSSGGPASTQYF,TGTGCCAGCAGAGATTCTAGCGGGGGGCCCGCGAGCACGCAGTATTTT
TRBJ2-1,.,TRBV6-1,many,CASNRDDYNEQFF,TGTGCCAGCAACCGGGACGACTACAATGAGCAGTTCTTC
TRBJ2-1,.,TRBV29-1,many,CSVEVMRILRNEQFF,TGCAGCGTTGAAGTTATGAGGATCCTTCGGAATGAGCAGTTCTTC
TRBJ2-7,.,TRBV3-1,.,CASSLSKRAYEQYF,TGTGCCAGCAGCCTTTCGAAGCGGGCCTACGAGCAGTACTTC
TRBJ2-5,.,TRBV3-1,.,CASSRKGYYQETQYF,TGTGCCAGCAGCCGGAAGGGATACTACCAAGAGACCCAGTACTTC
TRBJ2-1,.,TRBV29-1,.,CSVVSEWNEQFF,TGCAGCGTTGTATCGGAGTGGAATGAGCAGTTCTTC
TRBJ2-6,.,TRBV19,many,CASSIYIGRSGANVLTF,TGTGCCAGTAGTATCTACATCGGACGCTCTGGGGCCAACGTCCTGACTTTC
TRBJ2-1,.,TRBV2,many,CASTPAPHNEQFF,TGTGCCAGCACCCCCGCGCCTCACAATGAGCAGTTCTTC
TRBJ2-5,TRBD2,TRBV6-2/TRBV6-3,.,CASSYSSEAGETQYF,TGTGCCAGCAGTTACTCGAGTGAAGCGGGGGAGACCCAGTACTTC
TRBJ2-2,.,TRBV7-7,many,CASSLLVLAGNTGELFF,TGTGCTAGCAGCTTACTGGTCCTGGCGGGAAACACCGGGGAGCTGTTTTTT
TRBJ2-2,.,TRBV10-3,many,CAISETATANTGELFF,TGTGCCATCAGTGAGACAGCCACTGCGAACACCGGGGAGCTGTTTTTT